One and the same sample provided the 18 T cell receptor beta chains below, sequenced in a study of early T cells in non-severe SARS-CoV-2 infection. Each CDR3 protein is one row after TCRdb ran MiXCR on the 5' RACE reads. The profile shows 17,000 or so distinct CDR3 sequences, under 7% of them singletons. Specimen: whole blood, collected at baseline. Receptors were obtained from an adult who was a healthcare worker with PCR-confirmed SARS-CoV-2 infection or an uninfected control (not recorded which).

The DNA for the CDR3 is TGCAGTGCTAGACAGAACTACGAGCAGTACTTC. This translates into CSARQNYEQYF. The chain carries TRBV20-1 and TRBJ2-7; D uncertain. Trimming took off 2 bases at V and 3 bases at J, with 5 bases between the two ends. Germline loops: CDR1 DFQATT, CDR2 SNEGSKA (reference sequence). This CDR3 contains 11 residues.

This clonotype came up many times. The chain uses TRBV12-5 and TRBJ2-1; D is possibly TRBD1 (6 bases). The CDR3 sequence is 16 residues long. CDR1 is LGHNT, CDR2 FRNRAP, per germline. The germline V and J ends were trimmed by 3 bases and 8 bases, with 20 bases remaining between them. Written as DNA, the CDR3 is TGTGCTAGTGGTTTTGCTACCTCGTTACAGGGTTATGAGCAGTTCTTC. It encodes CASGFATSLQGYEQFF.

Judged by abundance, this clonotype is medium-sized. The CDR3 reads CASSPLVSGNEQFF. CDR3 coding DNA: TGTGCCAGCTCACCCCTGGTGTCGGGCAATGAGCAGTTCTTC. The rearrangement joins TRBV18 to TRBJ2-1; D not certain. Trimming removed 3 bases from V and 6 bases from J, with 12 bases in between. This CDR3 has 14 amino acids. CDR1 KGHSH and CDR2 LQKENI come from the germline V gene.

The table lists this clonotype with many counts. The chain combines TRBV2 with TRBJ1-6, with D tentatively TRBD1 (6 bases). This CDR3 spans 12 amino acids. V was cut by 8 bases and J by 10 bases, with 12 bases left in between. In germline, CDR1 is SNHLY, CDR2 FYNNEI. The DNA of the CDR3 is TGTGCCAGCCCAGGGGAAGGCTCACCCCTCCACTTT. It specifies CASPGEGSPLHF.

By proportion, this clonotype is medium-sized. The rearrangement uses TRBV6-5 and TRBJ2-3, with D perhaps matching TRBD1 or TRBD2 (6 bases each). Germline loops: CDR1 MNHEY, CDR2 SVGAGI. Trimming removed 5 bases at V and 6 bases at J, with 15 bases between. CDR3 size: 14 residues. CDR3 region: CASSNYGGRDTQYF. DNA of the CDR3: TGTGCCAGCAGTAATTATGGGGGGCGCGATACGCAGTATTTT.

This clonotype came up many times. This chain connects TRBV29-1 to TRBJ2-7, with TRBD2 as a possible D gene (5 bases). The V end was cut by 3 bases, the J end by 2 bases, with 11 bases between. The CDR3 runs to 13 residues. Germline lookup yields CDR1 SQVTM and CDR2 ANQGSEA. CDR3 DNA: TGCAGCGTTGAGGAACTAGGCGCCTACGAGCAGTACTTC. Translated: CSVEELGAYEQYF.

This clonotype was seen many times. The chain carries TRBV29-1 and TRBJ2-1, with TRBD2 matching over 10 bases. The junction had 7 bases not matched to a gene; V was cut back by 7 bases and J by 10 bases. The V gene's germline CDR1 is SQVTM and CDR2 ANQGSEA. The CDR3 loop spans 12 amino acids. CDR3 DNA sequence: TGCAGCGCAACTAGCGGGGAAGGAGAGCAGTTCTTC. It codes for CSATSGEGEQFF.

This clonotype was detected ten times or more. V is TRBV29-1 and J is TRBJ2-3; TRBD1 matches at 9 bases. Germline-derived CDR1 and CDR2 are SQVTM and ANQGSEA. The CDR3 is 12 amino acids. For the CDR3, the DNA is TGCAGTGGGGGACAGGGCGAGGATACGCAGTATTTT. Translation gives CSGGQGEDTQYF.

This clonotype was observed many times. This rearrangement joins TRBV7-6 to TRBJ1-1; D is undetermined. This CDR3 contains 13 residues. Trimming removed 4 bases from V and 7 bases from J, with 13 bases in between. Germline assignment: CDR1 SGHVS and CDR2 FNYEAQ. The CDR3 nucleotides read TGTGCCAGCAGCTCGCGACACGACGGTGAAGCTTTCTTT. This gives the protein CASSSRHDGEAFF.

Turning to this clonotype: This could be a read error, since a much larger clone is one nucleotide away. This chain uses TRBV6-1 with TRBJ2-1; the D is unclear. The germline V gene encodes CDR1 MNHNS and CDR2 SASEGT. The CDR3 runs to 12 residues. CDR3 coding DNA: TGTGCCAGCAGTGAAATGTCGTTTCAGCAGTTATTC. Amino acid sequence: CASSEMSFQQLF.

This clonotype was detected many times. The chain combines TRBV5-5 with TRBJ1-5; D might be TRBD1 (5 bases). Germline-derived CDR1 and CDR2 are SGHKS and YYEKEE (reference sequence). The CDR3 spans 14 residues. The V end lost 4 bases, the J end lost 0 bases, and 8 bases lay between the germline ends. The chain's CDR3 is CASSVDISNQPQHF. The CDR3 nucleotides read TGTGCCAGCAGCGTGGACATTAGCAATCAGCCCCAGCATTTT.

In its sample, this clonotype was seen a few times. The chain joins TRBV5-5 to TRBJ2-3; 14 bases line up with TRBD2. Germline V gene lookup returns CDR1 SGHKS and CDR2 YYEKEE (reference sequence). Trimming took 5 bases from V and 6 from J; bases not matched to a gene: 5. The CDR3 length is 15 residues. CDR3 nucleotides: TGTGCCAGCAGGAGACTAGCGGGGGGGCTGGATACGCAGTATTTT. It is translated as CASRRLAGGLDTQYF.

There are a few counts of this clonotype. The chain uses TRBV25-1 and TRBJ1-1; a weak D match, TRBD1 (6 bases). V was trimmed by 7 bases and J by 0 bases, leaving 12 bases between them. Germline V gene sequence: CDR1 MGHDK, CDR2 SYGVNS. This CDR3 contains 14 residues. The CDR3: CASIPDRMNTEAFF. CDR3 DNA sequence: TGTGCCAGCATCCCCGACAGGATGAACACTGAAGCTTTCTTT.

This clonotype showed up many times. The chain couples TRBV7-9 to TRBJ2-5, with 10 nucleotides matching TRBD2. Germline assignment: CDR1 SEHNR and CDR2 FQNEAQ (reference sequence). V dropped 2 bases and J dropped 4; count of bases not matched to a gene: 4. This CDR3 spans 15 amino acids. CDR3 coding DNA: TGTGCCAGCAGCTTATCAGCGGGGGGGCCAGAGACCCAGTACTTC. It is translated as CASSLSAGGPETQYF.

The sample holds many counts of this clonotype. The rearrangement links TRBV5-5 to TRBJ2-7, with D maybe TRBD1 (5 bases). The V end was cut by 0 bases, the J end by 0 bases, with 10 bases between. Germline V lookup: CDR1 SGHKS, CDR2 YYEKEE (reference sequence). This CDR3 is 15 amino acids long. CDR3 DNA sequence: TGTGCCAGCAGCTTGGAACAGGCGAGCTCCTACGAGCAGTACTTC. Protein: CASSLEQASSYEQYF.

This clonotype was counted at least ten times. The rearrangement uses TRBV29-1 and TRBJ2-5, with 7 bases fitting TRBD1. CDR3 length: 11 residues. Germline CDR1 is SQVTM and CDR2 is ANQGSEA. V lost 5 bases to trimming and J lost 6 bases; unmatched junction nucleotides: 3. The CDR3 region has the DNA TGCAGCGTTAGGGGGCTGAAGACCCAGTACTTC. It specifies CSVRGLKTQYF.

This clonotype came up many times. V and J are TRBV7-3 and TRBJ2-1; TRBD2 matches at 7 bases. The length of the CDR3 is 15 residues. Germline CDR1 and CDR2: SGHTA and FQGTGA. J lost 5 bases, V lost 2 bases, and 6 bases had no gene match. CDR3 region: CASSLGLGKDNEQFF. CDR3 in DNA: TGTGCCAGCAGCTTAGGACTAGGGAAAGACAATGAGCAGTTCTTC.

This clonotype was seen a handful of times. The chain employs TRBV30 and TRBJ1-1; no definite D call. Between the trimmed V and J ends, which lost 1 base and 2 bases, there was a span of 8 bases. The CDR3 loop spans 13 amino acids. The germline V gene has CDR1 GTSNPN and CDR2 SVGIG (reference sequence). In DNA form, the CDR3 reads TGTGCCTGGAGTGCGGGCGGAAACACTGAAGCTTTCTTT. Its protein is CAWSAGGNTEAFF.